These 21 T cell receptor beta chains were all obtained from the same sample, sequenced in a study of patients and donors after allogeneic stem cell transplantation. TCRdb analysed the RT-PCR reads with MiXCR anew, one entry per CDR3 protein. The table includes some 880,000 distinct CDR3 sequences, roughly 17% detected once. Sequenced: blood, either unsorted or a sorted T cell fraction (not recorded which). All receptors come from a human donor who was either an allogeneic HSCT recipient or a stem cell or donor lymphocyte infusion donor (not recorded which). It is not recorded whose cells these are; they may come from a transplant donor.

The chain couples TRBV4-2 to TRBJ2-3; 8 bases are shared with TRBD1. V was clipped by 4 bases and J by 1 base; unmatched bases: 4. The germline gives CDR1 LGHNA, CDR2 YNFKEQ. CDR3 length: 15 residues. The CDR3 sequence: CASSRQGQGTDTQYF. The DNA for the CDR3 is TGTGCCAGCAGCCGACAGGGACAGGGCACAGATACGCAGTATTTT.

This clonotype has just a few counts. The V gene is TRBV9, the J gene TRBJ1-2; 12 nucleotides match TRBD1. CDR1 is SGDLS and CDR2 is YYNGEE in the germline V gene. V lost 4 bases, J lost 6 bases, and 4 bases stayed unmatched. This CDR3 comprises 14 residues. CDR3 residues: CASSHGTGGNGYTF. The CDR3 DNA reads as TGTGCCAGCAGCCACGGGACAGGGGGCAATGGCTACACCTTC.

CDR3 bases: TGTGCCAGCAGTTACGACGGGTGGGCTGAAGCTTTCTTT. Protein product: CASSYDGWAEAFF. The chain uses TRBV6-5 and TRBJ1-1; no definite D call. With 2 bases removed from V and 6 bases from J, the gap between germline ends came to 10 bases. This CDR3 spans 13 amino acids. Germline-derived CDR1 and CDR2 are MNHEY and SVGAGI.

This rearrangement joins TRBV7-9 to TRBJ2-1, with D possibly being TRBD1 or TRBD2 (5 bases each). This CDR3 contains 15 residues. Trimming took 4 bases from V and 9 from J, leaving 19 bases between them. Germline V gene sequence: CDR1 SEHNR, CDR2 FQNEAQ (reference sequence). The CDR3 sequence: CASSYGTRLKGEQFF. As DNA, the CDR3 is TGTGCCAGCAGCTACGGGACCCGGCTCAAGGGTGAGCAGTTCTTC.

This clonotype came up a few times. The chain employs TRBV4-3 and TRBJ1-5, with D possibly being TRBD1 (6 bases). CDR1 and CDR2 (germline): LGHNA, YSLEER. The ends were cut back, 1 base at V and 5 bases at J, with 12 bases in the middle. The CDR3 loop spans 15 amino acids. This CDR3 reads CASSQGGAGDQPQHF. The CDR3 DNA sequence: TGCGCCAGCAGCCAAGGAGGGGCAGGGGATCAGCCCCAGCATTTT.

This clonotype appeared many times. V usage is TRBV20-1 and J usage is TRBJ2-5; weak D call: TRBD1 (5 bases). In germline, CDR1 is DFQATT, CDR2 SNEGSKA (reference sequence). There are 13 residues in the CDR3. V was trimmed by 0 bases and J by 4 bases, leaving 9 bases between them. The chain's CDR3 is CSARDLQGETQYF. Written as DNA, the CDR3 is TGCAGTGCTAGAGATCTGCAGGGAGAGACCCAGTACTTC.

This clonotype was observed a handful of times. The genes are TRBV11-1 and TRBJ2-4, with D possibly matching TRBD2 (6 bases). Between the trimmed V and J ends, which lost 5 bases and 0 bases, there was a span of 20 bases. CDR1 and CDR2 from the germline V gene are SGHAT and FQDESV (reference sequence). The CDR3 extends over 18 amino acids. The CDR3 reads CASSTTWDLSLAKNIQYF. The CDR3 nucleotides read TGTGCCAGCAGCACAACCTGGGACTTATCACTAGCCAAAAACATTCAGTACTTC.

This chain uses TRBV5-1 with TRBJ1-1, with TRBD1 identical over 7 bases. There are 15 residues in the CDR3. CDR1 SGHRS and CDR2 YFSETQ come from the germline V gene. V lost 4 bases and J lost 2; bases outside the gene matches: 8. This CDR3 is CASSPPGTVNTEAFF. The DNA for the CDR3 is TGCGCCAGCAGCCCGCCTGGGACAGTAAACACTGAAGCTTTCTTT.

This chain connects TRBV7-3 to TRBJ2-3; 9 positions agree with TRBD2. Germline CDR1 SGHTA, CDR2 FQGTGA. The CDR3 has 15 residues. V was pared by 5 bases and J by 3 bases, with 6 bases of the junction left unmatched. CDR3 sequence: CASSQGLARTDTQYF. In nucleotides, the CDR3 is TGTGCCAGCAGCCAAGGACTAGCGAGGACAGATACGCAGTATTTT.

There are many counts of this clonotype. The rearrangement joins TRBV12-3 or TRBV12-4 to TRBJ2-7, with 7 positions matching TRBD1. The ends lost 5 bases at V and 3 bases at J; junction bases unmatched: 7. This CDR3 is 14 amino acids long. The CDR3 nucleotides are TGTGCCAGCAGTAAGACAGGGTTTCACTACGAGCAGTACTTC. Its translation: CASSKTGFHYEQYF.

This chain connects TRBV7-3 to TRBJ2-1; D ambiguous. Germline loops: CDR1 SGHTA, CDR2 FQGTGA. With 0 bases removed from V and 5 bases from J, the gap between germline ends came to 5 bases. The CDR3 covers 13 residues. The CDR3 protein is CASSLTRDNEQFF. CDR3 in DNA: TGTGCCAGCAGCTTAACTAGAGACAATGAGCAGTTCTTC. Variable domain in full (rest from reference TRBV7-3 and TRBJ2-1): GAGVSQTPSNKVTEKGKYVELRCDPISGHTALYWYRQSLGQGPEFLIYFQGTGAADDSGLPNDRFFAVRPEGSVSTLKIQRTERGDSAVYLCASSLTRDNEQFFGPGTRLTVL.

This clonotype appeared many times. V is TRBV20-1 and J is TRBJ2-1, with 9 positions matching TRBD2. Trimming took 0 bases from V and 8 from J; bases not matched to a gene: 5. Germline lookup yields CDR1 DFQATT and CDR2 SNEGSKA (reference sequence). CDR3 size: 14 residues. CDR3 sequence: CSARDPSGIDEQFF. In nucleotides, the CDR3 is TGCAGTGCTAGAGACCCTAGCGGGATCGATGAGCAGTTCTTC.

This clonotype was seen many times. V and J are TRBV5-8 and TRBJ2-1, with 11 bases matching TRBD2. CDR3 length: 15 amino acids. The ends lost 4 bases at V and 2 bases at J; junction bases unmatched: 2. Germline values: CDR1 SGHTS, CDR2 YDEGEE. CDR3 bases: TGTGCCAGCAGCGCGGGACTAGCGGCCTACAATGAGCAGTTCTTC. Translated: CASSAGLAAYNEQFF. The whole variable domain, remainder taken from reference TRBV5-8 and TRBJ2-1, is EAGVTQSPTHLIKTRGQQATLRCSPISGHTSVYWYQQALGLGLQFLLWYDEGEERNRGNFPPRFSGRQFPNYSSELNVNALELEDSALYLCASSAGLAAYNEQFFGPGTRLTVL.

J is TRBJ2-1 and V is TRBV24-1; 7 bases align to TRBD2. This CDR3 is built from 16 residues. The trim removed 3 bases at V and 2 bases at J, leaving 6 bases unmatched. Germline V gene sequence: CDR1 KGHDR, CDR2 SFDVKD. The CDR3 bases are TGTGCCACCAGTGATAATGGCGGGAGTACCTACAATGAGCAGTTCTTC. Its translation: CATSDNGGSTYNEQFF.

The V and J genes are TRBV25-1 and TRBJ2-7; TRBD2 is a possible D gene (6 bases). Trimming stripped 3 bases from V and 3 bases from J, with 21 bases between. Germline CDR1 MGHDK, CDR2 SYGVNS. This CDR3 region has 17 residues. The CDR3 spells CASSDRRGGTNIYEQYF. The CDR3 nucleotides read TGTGCCAGCAGTGATCGAAGGGGAGGAACCAATATCTACGAGCAGTACTTC.

This clonotype showed up just a few times. The rearrangement uses TRBV12-3 or TRBV12-4 and TRBJ2-5; D call uncertain. The CDR3 consists of 16 residues. Trimming pared 7 bases from V and 5 bases from J, leaving 23 bases between. CDR3 loop: CASTKRGVKHVETQYF. The DNA of the CDR3 is TGTGCCAGCACCAAGCGTGGGGTCAAGCACGTGGAGACCCAGTACTTC.

This clonotype has just a few counts. The rearrangement uses TRBV4-2 and TRBJ1-3; the D gene is possibly TRBD1 (5 bases). The ends were cut back, 6 bases at V and 2 bases at J, with 14 bases in the middle. The germline gives CDR1 LGHNA, CDR2 YNFKEQ. The CDR3 spans 15 residues. The CDR3 coding sequence is TGTGCCAGCAGTCACCCGGGGGTAGCTGGAAACACCATATATTTT. It is translated as CASSHPGVAGNTIYF.

A few counts support this clonotype. The chain couples TRBV12-3 or TRBV12-4 to TRBJ1-6; no reliable D call. There are 14 residues in the CDR3. Deletions cut 7 bases from V and 6 bases from J, with 13 bases between. For the CDR3, the DNA is TGTGCCAGCAATATTGCCATGTTTAATTCACCCCTCCACTTT. It specifies CASNIAMFNSPLHF.

This clonotype was recorded once. The chain employs TRBV12-3 or TRBV12-4 and TRBJ2-1; D possibly corresponds to TRBD2 (5 bases). The CDR3 runs to 13 residues. Trimming shortened V by 5 bases and J by 7 bases, and 12 bases separated the two germline ends. In DNA, the CDR3 is TGTGCCAGCAGTCCCGAGGAGGTAAATGAGCAGTTCTTC. Protein product: CASSPEEVNEQFF.

This clonotype is a singleton in its sample. V usage is TRBV6-1 and J usage is TRBJ2-1; D possibly corresponds to TRBD2 (6 bases). There are 13 residues in the CDR3. Germline CDR1 reads MNHNS; CDR2 reads SASEGT. Deletions cut 7 bases from V and 7 bases from J, with 14 bases between. CDR3 amino acids: CASMRGGANEQFF. The CDR3 coding sequence is TGTGCCAGCATGCGGGGCGGGGCGAATGAGCAGTTCTTC.

This clonotype was detected a few times. The chain carries TRBV27 and TRBJ2-7, with 11 positions matching TRBD1. Germline lookup yields CDR1 MNHEY and CDR2 SMNVEV (reference sequence). The junction had 14 bases not matched to a gene; V was cut back by 3 bases and J by 7 bases. CDR3 length: 17 amino acids. The CDR3 DNA follows: TGTGCCAGCAGTTTCCTCCTCCCGGGACAGGGGGGAGGTGAGCAGTACTTC. Translated: CASSFLLPGQGGGEQYF.